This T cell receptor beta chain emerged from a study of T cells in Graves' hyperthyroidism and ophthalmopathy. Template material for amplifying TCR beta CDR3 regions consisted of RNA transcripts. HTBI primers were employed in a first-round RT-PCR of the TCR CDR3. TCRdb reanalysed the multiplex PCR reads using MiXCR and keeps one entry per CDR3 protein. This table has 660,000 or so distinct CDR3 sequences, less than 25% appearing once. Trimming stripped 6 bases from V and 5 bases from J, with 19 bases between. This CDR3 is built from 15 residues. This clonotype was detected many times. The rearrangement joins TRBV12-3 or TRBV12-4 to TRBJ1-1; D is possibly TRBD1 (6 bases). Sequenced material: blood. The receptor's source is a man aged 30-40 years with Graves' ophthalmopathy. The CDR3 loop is CASSLSRGQWTEAFF. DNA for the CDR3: TGTGCCAGCAGCCTCTCCAGGGGTCAGTGGACTGAAGCTTTCTTT.